A single sample gave rise to the 2 T cell receptor beta chains below, sequenced in a study of blood T cell repertoires in COVID-19 (dated by TCRdb to the early 2020s). Preparation of the library involved the immunoSEQ multiplex PCR assay. Held by TCRdb, this immuneACCESS table contains in-frame sequences only and omits some clones. Under half of the omission traces to an unresolved V gene where checked; the cause of the rest is unknown. This sample holds about 99,000 clones; 80% to 90% were observed only once. About 3.5% of the sample lies in the top ten. Sequencing was performed on peripheral blood. All receptors derive from a woman between 55 and 75 years old with acute or convalescent COVID-19.

The gene calls are TRBV12-3 or TRBV12-4 and TRBJ1-2; possible D gene TRBD1, 6 bases. The CDR3 has 12 residues. With 7 bases removed from V and 4 bases from J, the gap between germline ends came to 10 bases. CDR3: CASTQQGYGYTF. The CDR3 DNA follows: TGTGCCAGCACCCAACAGGGCTATGGCTACACCTTC.

The V gene is TRBV3-1 (or the pseudogene TRBV3-2), the J gene TRBJ1-6, with D possibly being TRBD1 (6 bases). The CDR3 consists of 16 residues. The V end was cut by 2 bases, the J end by 4 bases, with 12 bases between. Looked up from germline, CDR1 is LGHDT and CDR2 is YNNKEL (reference sequence). In nucleotides, the CDR3 is TGTGCCAGCAGCCAAAGGGGGGGACGGTATAATTCACCCCTCCACTTT. Protein: CASSQRGGRYNSPLHF.